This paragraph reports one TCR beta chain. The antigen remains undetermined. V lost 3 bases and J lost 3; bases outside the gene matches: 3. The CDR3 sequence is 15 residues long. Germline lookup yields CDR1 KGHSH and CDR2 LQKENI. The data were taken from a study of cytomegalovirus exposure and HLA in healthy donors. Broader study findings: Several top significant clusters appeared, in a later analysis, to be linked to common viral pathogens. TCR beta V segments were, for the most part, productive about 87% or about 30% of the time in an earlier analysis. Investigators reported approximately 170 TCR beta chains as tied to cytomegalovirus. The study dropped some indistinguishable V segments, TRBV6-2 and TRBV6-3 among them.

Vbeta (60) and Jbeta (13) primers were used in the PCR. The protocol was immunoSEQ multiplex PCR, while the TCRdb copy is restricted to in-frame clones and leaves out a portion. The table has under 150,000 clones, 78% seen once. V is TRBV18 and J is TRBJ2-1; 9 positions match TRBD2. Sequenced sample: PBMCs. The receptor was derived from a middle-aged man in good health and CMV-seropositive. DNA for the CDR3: TGTGCCAGCTCACCTACTAGCGGGTTCTACAATGAGCAGTTCTTC. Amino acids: CASSPTSGFYNEQFF.